This TCR beta chain appears in the sequencing data of a study of T cell repertoires in cytomegalovirus infection. Whole-study context: Carrying CMV and the relevant HLA type showed in public TCR beta signatures.

Ten or more counts support this clonotype. Its antigen is as yet unknown. General observations from the study: Adding up the frequency of public TCR beta families identified people who carried CMV plus the relevant HLA. HLA-C-restricted CMV clonotypes gave the most frequent clonotype in two of eight donors.

The germline gives CDR1 SGHVS, CDR2 FNYEAQ. The CDR3 contains 13 residues. V was cut by 6 bases and J by 0 bases, with 8 bases left in between. MiXCR, run by TCRdb on the reads, gives a single entry per CDR3 protein. Here the sample spans about 190,000 distinct CDR3 sequences, approximately 28% being singletons. This sequence joins TRBV7-6 and TRBJ1-1; D uncertain. This receptor was taken from a human donor in good health (CMV status not recorded). Some clones in this sample may be carry-over from other donors' samples. Material for sequencing was PBMCs. CDR3 protein: CASSVKMNTEAFF. The DNA of the CDR3 is TGTGCCAGCAGTGTTAAGATGAACACTGAAGCTTTCTTT.